The clone carrying this T cell receptor (beta chain) was detected once. CDR3 size: 13 residues. The V end was cut by 4 bases, the J end by 4 bases, with 7 bases between. The germline CDR1 and CDR2 sequences are LGHNA and YSLEER. The data derive from a study of blood T cell repertoires in COVID-19. Study at large: T cells, B-cell-depleted T cells, or PBMCs supplied cDNA or gDNA.

The assay was immunoSEQ multiplex PCR, and TCRdb's table has in-frame clones only and misses some. This table holds around 200,000 clones, about 88% found once. The receptor comes from a young man with active or convalescent COVID-19. This rearrangement joins TRBV4-3 to TRBJ1-4; the D is unclear. The sequencing input was peripheral blood. The CDR3 nucleotides read TGCGCCAGCAGCCCCAGGTATAATGAAAAACTGTTTTTT. Its protein is CASSPRYNEKLFF.